This record covers a single TCR beta chain. Combining a sample-barcoded 5' primer with a J-beta primer mix, a second PCR ran for roughly 6 to 11 cycles. Each cDNA was tagged by a template-switch adaptor containing 12 random nucleotides. Researchers report that each sample yielded at least 3 million CDR3-containing paired-end reads. A single record per CDR3 protein comes from TCRdb applying MiXCR to the 5' RACE reads. This table holds some 1.8 million distinct CDR3 sequences, roughly 43% found once. This entry belongs to a study of blood T cells in healthy people across ages. Study-wide context: There was about one barcoded beta molecule captured by template switching per two T cells.

For every donor, a draw yielded around 10 milliliters of peripheral blood. Germline V gene lookup returns CDR1 LGHDT and CDR2 YNNKEL (reference sequence). The CDR3 covers 14 residues. Between the trimmed V and J ends, which lost 2 bases and 4 bases, there was a span of 11 bases. J is TRBJ1-2 and V is TRBV3-1; maybe TRBD1 (6 bases). Sample: blood. The clonotype originates from a human donor in good health. In DNA, the CDR3 is TGTGCCAGCAGCCAAATACAGGGTTCCTATGGCTACACCTTC. Its translation: CASSQIQGSYGYTF.